The 17 T cell receptor beta chains given below trace back to one sample, sequenced in a study of T cells in Graves' hyperthyroidism and ophthalmopathy. Using RNA transcripts as the source, TCR beta CDR3 regions were amplified. First-round RT-PCR with HTBI primers amplified the TCR CDR3 region. TCRdb fed the multiplex PCR reads into MiXCR, producing one record per CDR3 protein. The sample contains about 640,000 distinct CDR3 sequences, over 40% of which appear only once. Source material: peripheral blood or thyroid tissue (not recorded which). These receptors came from an adult man with Graves' disease, either hyperthyroidism or ophthalmopathy (not recorded which).

The chain couples TRBV19 to TRBJ1-1; the match to TRBD1 covers 7 bases. Germline CDR1 and CDR2: LNHDA and SQIVND (reference sequence). V shed 6 bases, J shed 3 bases, and the junction held 10 bases outside the gene matches. This CDR3 comprises 15 residues. The CDR3 is CASRAQGDRDTEAFF. The CDR3 nucleotides read TGTGCCAGTAGGGCACAGGGAGACAGGGACACTGAAGCTTTCTTT.

This clonotype showed up just a few times. The gene calls are TRBV20-1 and TRBJ2-7, with D uncertain. The CDR3 has 13 amino acids. V lost 6 bases, J lost 0 bases, and 12 bases lay in between. Looked up from germline, CDR1 is DFQATT and CDR2 is SNEGSKA (reference sequence). CDR3 DNA: TGCAGTGCCCCGTGGGATTACTCCTACGAGCAGTACTTC. Residues: CSAPWDYSYEQYF.

The J gene is TRBJ1-5, the V gene TRBV29-1, with 7 bases that match TRBD1. The CDR3 is 13 residues long. V was clipped by 6 bases and J by 5 bases; unmatched bases: 7. Germline V CDR1 and CDR2: SQVTM, ANQGSEA. CDR3 in amino acids: CSVRRQGDQPQHF. The CDR3 DNA reads as TGCAGCGTGAGGCGACAGGGAGATCAGCCCCAGCATTTT.

The J gene is TRBJ2-1, the V gene TRBV24-1; D is uncertain. Germline CDR1 is KGHDR and CDR2 is SFDVKD. The CDR3 sequence is 14 residues long. Trimming left V 0 bases short and J 6 bases short, with 8 bases between. CDR3 nucleotides: TGTGCCACCAGTGATTTGGTCAGAACCAATGAGCAGTTCTTC. It translates to CATSDLVRTNEQFF.

This clonotype has ten or more counts. The chain joins TRBV10-3 to TRBJ2-7, with D possibly matching TRBD1 (6 bases). The CDR3 is 14 amino acids. The V end was cut by 5 bases, the J end by 7 bases, with 18 bases between. CDR1 is ENHRY, CDR2 SYGVKD, per germline. For the CDR3, the DNA is TGTGCCATCAGTAACAGGGTCAATTCGAGGGAGCAGTACTTC. This codes for CAISNRVNSREQYF.

This clonotype was counted between two and nine times. This chain uses TRBV7-9 with TRBJ1-4, with TRBD1 identical over 8 bases. Unmatched junction bases numbered 9, after V lost 6 bases and J lost 3 bases. Germline V lookup: CDR1 SEHNR, CDR2 FQNEAQ (reference sequence). This CDR3 has 16 residues. This CDR3 reads CASRSLKQGANEKLFF. The CDR3 DNA reads TGTGCCAGCAGGTCGCTAAAACAGGGGGCTAATGAAAAACTGTTTTTT.

This clonotype was seen a few times. This rearrangement joins TRBV20-1 to TRBJ2-5; unclear D gene. Germline V gene data show CDR1 as DFQATT and CDR2 as SNEGSKA (reference sequence). The V gene lost 1 base and the J gene lost 2 bases, with 8 bases spanning the gap. This CDR3 is 13 amino acids long. The CDR3 loop is CSARGLQQETQYF. CDR3 nucleotides: TGCAGTGCTAGAGGACTCCAACAAGAGACCCAGTACTTC.

V and J are TRBV5-4 and TRBJ2-7, with D perhaps matching TRBD2 (5 bases). CDR3 length equals 15 residues. In germline, CDR1 is SGHNT, CDR2 YYREEE (reference sequence). V shed 1 base and J shed 4 bases, with 15 bases lying between them. The CDR3 loop reads CASSLLEVEDYEQYF. DNA of the CDR3: TGTGCCAGCAGCTTGTTGGAGGTTGAAGATTACGAGCAGTACTTC.

This clonotype was recorded many times. This sequence joins TRBV7-8 and TRBJ1-2; no clear D gene. Germline V lookup: CDR1 SGHVS, CDR2 FQNEAQ. The CDR3 is 16 amino acids. Trimming removed 0 bases at V and 0 bases at J, with 11 bases between. The CDR3 region is CASSLAFGLANYGYTF. For the CDR3, the DNA is TGTGCCAGCAGCTTAGCTTTCGGGCTAGCTAACTATGGCTACACCTTC.

To note about this clonotype: One junction end disagrees with the germline gene, perhaps due to a read error. The chain is built from TRBV13 and TRBJ2-2; possibly TRBD1 for D (7 bases). The germline V gene has CDR1 PRHDT and CDR2 FYEKMQ (reference sequence). This CDR3 is 15 amino acids long. DNA for the CDR3: TGTGCCAGCAGCGTAGGTGGCAGGGGGGCCGGGGAGCTGTTTTTT. This codes for CASSVGGRGAGELFF.

This clonotype was seen more than once but under ten times. The rearrangement links TRBV6-5 to TRBJ1-2; D call uncertain. V lost 6 bases to trimming and J lost 3 bases, with 11 bases between them. The CDR3 has 13 residues. Germline V gene data show CDR1 as MNHEY and CDR2 as SVGAGI. Here the CDR3 DNA reads TGTGCCAGCAGAACAATCGACTACTATGGCTACACCTTC. Its protein product is CASRTIDYYGYTF.

J is TRBJ2-5 and V is TRBV5-1, with TRBD2 identical over 12 bases. Germline values: CDR1 SGHRS, CDR2 YFSETQ. V shed 3 bases and J 5 bases; nucleotides not matched to a gene: 5. CDR3 length: 15 residues. The CDR3 nucleotides read TGCGCCAGCAGCTGGGGGACTAGCGGGTCGGAGACCCAGTACTTC. The encoded protein is CASSWGTSGSETQYF.

J is TRBJ1-5 and V is TRBV29-1; maybe TRBD1 (5 bases). CDR1 is SQVTM and CDR2 is ANQGSEA in the germline V gene. V was clipped by 8 bases and J by 1 base, with 12 bases between them. The CDR3 spans 13 residues. The CDR3 protein is CSLGSGSNQPQHF. Written as DNA, the CDR3 is TGCAGCTTGGGCTCAGGGAGCAATCAGCCCCAGCATTTT.

This clonotype was counted many times. The chain uses TRBV7-8 and TRBJ1-2; tentative D call: TRBD1 (5 bases). Trimming pared 0 bases from V and 10 bases from J, leaving 15 bases between. This CDR3 has 14 residues. Germline assignment: CDR1 SGHVS and CDR2 FQNEAQ. CDR3 in DNA: TGTGCCAGCAGCTTAGCGCGGGGGGTTTCGGCCTACACCTTC. It specifies CASSLARGVSAYTF. The variable domain in full, with the rest retrieved from reference TRBV7-8 and TRBJ1-2, is GAGVSQSPRYKVAKRGQDVALRCDPISGHVSLFWYQQALGQGPEFLTYFQNEAQLDKSGLPSDRFFAERPEGSVSTLKIQRTQQEDSAVYLCASSLARGVSAYTFGSGTRLTVV.

This rearrangement joins TRBV10-3 to TRBJ1-2; TRBD1 matches 8 bases. V lost 3 bases and J lost 4; bases outside the gene matches: 4. The CDR3 has 14 amino acids. The germline CDR1 and CDR2 sequences are ENHRY and SYGVKD. The DNA of the CDR3 is TGTGCCATCAGTGACCCAGGGGGCGCCTATGGCTACACCTTC. It translates to CAISDPGGAYGYTF.

This clonotype has at least ten counts. The J gene is TRBJ1-2, the V gene TRBV7-9, with 10 bases fitting TRBD1. Trimming at V came to 5 bases and at J to 8 bases, leaving 8 bases not matched to a gene. Germline CDR1 and CDR2: SEHNR and FQNEAQ (reference sequence). The CDR3 consists of 14 residues. CDR3 bases: TGTGCCAGCAGCACCGGGACAGGGGAGGGAGGCTACACCTTC. This gives the protein CASSTGTGEGGYTF.

The sample holds many counts of this clonotype. CDR3 sequence: CAISETPGQGDEAFF. Written as DNA, the CDR3 is TGTGCCATCAGTGAGACACCGGGCCAAGGGGATGAAGCTTTCTTT. The genes are TRBV10-3 and TRBJ1-1; a weak D match, TRBD1 (5 bases). V dropped 2 bases and J dropped 7 bases, with 17 bases sitting between them. CDR3 size: 15 residues. Per germline, CDR1 ENHRY and CDR2 SYGVKD.